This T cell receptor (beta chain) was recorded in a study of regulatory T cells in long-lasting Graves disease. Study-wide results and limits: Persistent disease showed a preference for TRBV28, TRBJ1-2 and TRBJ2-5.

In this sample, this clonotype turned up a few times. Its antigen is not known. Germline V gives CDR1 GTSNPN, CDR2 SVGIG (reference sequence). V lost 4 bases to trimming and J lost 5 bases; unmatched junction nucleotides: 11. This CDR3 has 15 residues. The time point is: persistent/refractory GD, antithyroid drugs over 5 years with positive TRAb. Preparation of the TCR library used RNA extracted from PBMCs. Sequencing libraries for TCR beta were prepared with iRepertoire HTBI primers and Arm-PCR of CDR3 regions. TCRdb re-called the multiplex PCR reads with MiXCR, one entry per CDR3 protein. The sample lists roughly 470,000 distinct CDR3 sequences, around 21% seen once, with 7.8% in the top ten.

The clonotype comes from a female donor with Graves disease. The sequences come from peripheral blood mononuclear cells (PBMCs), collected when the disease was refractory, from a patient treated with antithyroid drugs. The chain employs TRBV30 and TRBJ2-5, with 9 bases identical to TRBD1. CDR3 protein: CAWTWGQGGQETQYF. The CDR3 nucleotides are TGTGCCTGGACCTGGGGACAGGGAGGTCAGGAGACCCAGTACTTC. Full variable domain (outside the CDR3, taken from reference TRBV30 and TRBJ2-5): SQTIHQWPATLVQPVGSPLSLECTVEGTSNPNLYWYRQAAGRGLQLLFYSVGIGQISSEVPQNLSASRPQDRQFILSSKKLLLSDSGFYLCAWTWGQGGQETQYFGPGTRLLVL.